The present TCR beta chain was sequenced within a study of blood T cell repertoires in COVID-19 (dated by TCRdb to 2020 to 2022). Some background on the complete study: Collaborator samples came from the United States, Italy and Spain and covered acute and convalescent phases of COVID-19. The repertoires were released in a freely available public database meant as a resource for research on the immune response to SARS-CoV-2. The dataset comprised deeply sampled blood TCRbeta repertoires from subjects exposed to, actively infected with, or recovered from COVID-19. Samples came from the ongoing ImmuneRACE study (first 160 participants) plus 1,254 subjects from 6 global collaborators. Where available, HLA class I and class II types were taken from metadata supplied by the sample provider and were not determined by assay-based typing. A de-identified subject ID, COVID-19 status, age in years and sex were almost always included in the sample metadata. The prospective study material was composed of cDNA or gDNA derived from T cells, B-cell-depleted T cells, or PBMCs. General conclusions and limits of the study: The quantity of clinical and demographic metadata differed by source and by participant and was supplied without curation.

TCRbeta CDR3 regions were amplified from genomic DNA by means of the immunoSEQ Assay, a bias-controlled multiplex PCR. From the authors' description of their analysis: Nucleated cell counts per sample were estimated from amplification of reference gene primers within the assay. Sequence reads were collapsed and filtered to measure the absolute abundance of every unique TCRbeta CDR3 rearrangement. Productive Simpson clonality was computed per sample as the square root of Simpson's diversity index over productive rearrangements. Here the immuneACCESS table is served through TCRdb, limited to in-frame sequences with V and J called. Missing clones are a known gap in these copies; in checked studies unresolved V genes cover under half, and the rest lacks a known reason. V and J calls and clone size are as listed in that table; D and trimming were resolved from the DNA. Recorded for this sample are about 50,000 clones; approximately 85% of them occurred a single time. The ten largest account for 6.5% of the sample.

Each collaborating institution followed its own protocols to collect whole blood in K2EDTA tubes. For TCRbeta analysis, collaborator samples were shipped as frozen whole blood, as isolated PBMCs, or as DNA extracted from either sample type. CDR1 and CDR2 are drawn from the germline V gene (reference sequence): SEHNR, FQNEAQ. The CDR3 runs 14 residues from the cysteine to the phenylalanine. Only the CDR3 portion is preserved as DNA: 42 bases, with reading frame beginning at the first base. V loses 10 bases of germline sequence and J loses 8 bases, and the interval between the two ends is 21 bases. In the case of this clone: The target of this receptor is not known. No base qualities exist here, and no much larger clone lies one base off it.

The source of this sequence is a man aged 55 to 70 with acute or convalescent COVID-19. Sequenced material: peripheral blood. This sequence uses TRBV7-9 and TRBJ2-1; 6 matching bases give a weak D call of TRBD1. The DNA sequence follows: TGTGCCATCTTTAGGGGGAATCATGGGTATGAGCAGTTCTTC. Its product reads: CAIFRGNHGYEQFF.